The present T cell receptor beta chain was sequenced within a study of OX40 agonist ivuxolimab in advanced cancers. Study-wide background: Partial responses were achieved by three patients, one with hepatocellular carcinoma and two with cutaneous melanoma.

The protocol was immunoSEQ multiplex PCR, while the TCRdb copy is restricted to in-frame clones and leaves out a portion. The sample yields tens of thousands of clones, 86% seen once. Germline V CDR1 and CDR2: LNHDA, SQIVND (reference sequence). CDR3 length equals 13 residues. Trimming took 5 bases from V and 6 from J, leaving 11 bases between them. The gene calls are TRBV19 and TRBJ2-1, with D perhaps matching TRBD1 (5 bases). The origin of this receptor is an adult with an advanced solid tumor such as melanoma, head and neck, liver or kidney cancer. Material: CD4+ or CD8+ T cells sorted from blood, obtained in a trial of the OX40 agonist ivuxolimab. The CDR3 bases are TGTGCCAGTAGTGATTTTCAGGGCAATGAGCAGTTCTTC. It is translated as CASSDFQGNEQFF.